This T cell receptor beta chain stems from a study of blood T cell repertoires in COVID-19 (dated by TCRdb to 2018 to 2020). Study-wide context: Samples covering the acute and convalescent phases of COVID-19 were provided by collaborators in the United States, Italy and Spain. The repertoires were made available in a free public database intended to serve as a resource for research on the immune response to SARS-CoV-2. The prospective study material was composed of cDNA or gDNA derived from T cells, B-cell-depleted T cells, or PBMCs. Deeply sampled blood TCRbeta repertoires from subjects exposed to, actively infected with, or recovered from COVID-19 were included in the dataset. Where HLA class I and class II types were available, the types were taken from metadata supplied by the sample provider, not from assay-based typing. Sample metadata almost always included a de-identified subject ID, COVID-19 status, age in years and sex. The samples were drawn from two sources: the first 160 participants of the ongoing ImmuneRACE study, and fewer than 1,500 subjects contributed by 6 global collaborators.

The immunoSEQ Assay, a bias-controlled multiplex PCR, was used to amplify TCRbeta CDR3 regions from genomic DNA. The original methods were these. Nucleated cell counts per sample were estimated from amplification of reference gene primers within the assay. To quantify the absolute abundance of each unique TCRbeta CDR3 rearrangement, sequence reads were collapsed and filtered. For each sample, productive Simpson clonality was calculated by taking the square root of Simpson's diversity index across productive rearrangements. This immuneACCESS table, as held by TCRdb, lists in-frame sequences with V and J called but not all clones. Of the missing ones, under half trace to an unresolved V gene in checked studies; the others have no known cause. That table furnishes V, J and clone size, whereas the DNA furnished D and trimming. The sample data list 55,000 to 75,000 clones, and around 87% of these were observed just once. Approximately 8% of the sample is taken by the ten largest.

Details on this clone: The antigen this receptor binds is unknown. No base quality values were provided; no much bigger clone lies one nucleotide off.

The CDR3 has 14 amino acids, counting the end cysteine and phenylalanine. Of the read, only the CDR3 DNA is kept; its 42 bases are in frame from base 1. Reading the germline V gene gives CDR1 MDHEN and CDR2 SYDVKM. The trim is 3 bases for V and 6 bases for J, with a gap of 12 bases between the germline ends. Collaborating institutions collected whole blood in K2EDTA tubes following their own protocols. For TCRbeta analysis, collaborators shipped samples in one of three forms: frozen whole blood, isolated PBMCs, or DNA extracted from either of those sample types. The paper's findings and limits, for the study overall: The quantity of clinical and demographic metadata differed by source and by participant and was supplied without curation.

The chain links TRBV28 with TRBJ1-5; a confident D gene designation cannot be given. The sequenced sample was peripheral blood. This clonotype originated in a man aged 45 to 65 with active COVID-19. The CDR3 has the sequence CASSLSLAGQPQHF. The nucleotide sequence reads as follows: TGTGCCAGCAGTTTGTCTCTGGCGGGTCAGCCCCAGCATTTT.